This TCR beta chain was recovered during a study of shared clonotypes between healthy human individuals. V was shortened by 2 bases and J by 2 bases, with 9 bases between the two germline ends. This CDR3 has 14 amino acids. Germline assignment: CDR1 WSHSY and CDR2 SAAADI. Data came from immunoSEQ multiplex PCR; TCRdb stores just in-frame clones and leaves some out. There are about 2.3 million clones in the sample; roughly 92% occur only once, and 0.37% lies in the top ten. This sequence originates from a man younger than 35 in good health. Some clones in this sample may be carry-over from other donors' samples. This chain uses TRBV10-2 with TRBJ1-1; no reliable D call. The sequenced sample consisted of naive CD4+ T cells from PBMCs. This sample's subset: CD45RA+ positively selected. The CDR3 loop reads CASSEIRGNTEAFF. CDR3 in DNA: TGCGCCAGCAGTGAGATTCGGGGAAACACTGAAGCTTTCTTT.